These 26 T cell receptor beta chains came from one sample sequenced in a study of blood T cell repertoires in COVID-19. Sequencing used immunoSEQ multiplex PCR; TCRdb keeps in-frame clones, though not all of them. This table has roughly 320,000 clones, approximately 90% appearing once. The sequencing sample was made of PBMCs or T cells enriched from blood (not recorded which). The receptors stem from a woman in her thirties who had been exposed to COVID-19.

This chain connects TRBV30 to TRBJ1-4; tentatively, D is TRBD1 (5 bases). The CDR3 extends over 14 amino acids. The germline V gene encodes CDR1 GTSNPN and CDR2 SVGIG (reference sequence). V gave up 0 bases and J gave up 6 bases, with 11 bases separating them. The CDR3 DNA sequence: TGTGCCTGGAGTGTAATAAGACAGTATGAAAAACTGTTTTTT. Translated, it gives CAWSVIRQYEKLFF. The full variable domain, with the rest looked up from reference TRBV30 and TRBJ1-4, is SQTIHQWPATLVQPVGSPLSLECTVEGTSNPNLYWYRQAAGRGLQLLFYSVGIGQISSEVPQNLSASRPQDRQFILSSKKLLLSDSGFYLCAWSVIRQYEKLFFGSGTQLSVL.

The sample holds one count of this clone. This rearrangement joins TRBV6-2 or TRBV6-3 to TRBJ1-2; no clear D gene. V was cut by 0 bases and J by 5 bases, with 13 bases left in between. Germline values: CDR1 MNHEY, CDR2 SVGEGT. CDR3 length: 15 residues. The DNA of the CDR3 is TGTGCCAGCAGTTACTCGCTCTGGCTGCCATATGGCTACACCTTC. Amino acids: CASSYSLWLPYGYTF.

This sequence joins TRBV7-4 and TRBJ1-5; weak D call: TRBD1 (6 bases). Germline CDR1 and CDR2: SGHVT and SQSDAQ. The CDR3 covers 13 residues. V was shortened by 8 bases and J by 0 bases, with 8 bases between the two germline ends. This CDR3 is CASRTVSNQPQHF. For the CDR3, the DNA is TGTGCCAGCCGGACAGTTAGCAATCAGCCCCAGCATTTT.

V gene TRBV30 combines with J gene TRBJ2-1; D is undetermined. CDR1 is GTSNPN and CDR2 is SVGIG in the germline V gene (reference sequence). There are 11 residues in the CDR3. The V and J ends lost 8 bases and 0 bases respectively, with 5 bases between them. CDR3 DNA sequence: TGTGCCGGAGCCTCCTACAATGAGCAGTTCTTC. This translates into CAGASYNEQFF.

V is TRBV7-6 and J is TRBJ2-7; D is undetermined. The germline CDR1 and CDR2 sequences are SGHVS and FNYEAQ. V lost 5 bases, J lost 7 bases, and 12 bases lay in between. The CDR3 is made up of 12 amino acids. CDR3 bases: TGTGCCAGCAGCCAATATCTCGGGGAGCAGTACTTC. It is translated as CASSQYLGEQYF.

The V gene is TRBV25-1, the J gene TRBJ2-5, with D maybe TRBD1 (6 bases). This CDR3 spans 14 amino acids. Trimming cost V 1 base and J 3 bases, with 9 bases left between them. Per germline, CDR1 MGHDK and CDR2 SYGVNS. CDR3 region: CASSEFRTEETQYF. Here the CDR3 DNA reads TGTGCCAGCAGTGAATTCCGGACAGAAGAGACCCAGTACTTC.

This clone showed up just a few times. For the CDR3, the DNA is TGTGCCAGCAGCGCGACAGGGTTCCAGAGGGATACGCAGTATTTT. It specifies CASSATGFQRDTQYF. V is TRBV5-8 and J is TRBJ2-3; 7 bases line up with TRBD1. This CDR3 is built from 15 residues. Trimming cost V 4 bases and J 6 bases; bases outside gene matches: 11. The V gene's germline CDR1 is SGHTS and CDR2 YDEGEE.

The CDR3 region is CASSQDLQPDEQFF. The DNA of the CDR3 is TGCGCCAGCAGCCAAGACCTACAGCCGGATGAGCAGTTCTTC. The genes are TRBV4-1 and TRBJ2-1; D remains ambiguous. Germline-derived CDR1 and CDR2 are MGHRA and YSYEKL. The CDR3 runs to 14 residues. V lost 0 bases to trimming and J lost 8 bases, with 11 bases between them.

V and J are TRBV5-1 and TRBJ1-2, with D uncertain. This CDR3 spans 14 amino acids. Germline values: CDR1 SGHRS, CDR2 YFSETQ. Trimming stripped 0 bases from V and 2 bases from J, with 8 bases between. The CDR3 DNA reads as TGCGCCAGCAGCTTGGGCGGTTCAAACTATGGCTACACCTTC. Its translation: CASSLGGSNYGYTF.

The chain is built from TRBV24-1 and TRBJ2-3; possibly TRBD1 for D (5 bases). Trimming stripped 7 bases from V and 4 bases from J, with 11 bases between. CDR3 length equals 13 residues. The germline V gene has CDR1 KGHDR and CDR2 SFDVKD. CDR3 region: CATSPARADTQYF. The CDR3 nucleotides are TGTGCCACCAGCCCGGCCAGGGCAGATACGCAGTATTTT.

This chain links TRBV5-5 with TRBJ2-3; D call uncertain. CDR1 and CDR2 from the germline V gene are SGHKS and YYEKEE (reference sequence). The CDR3 is 13 amino acids. The V and J ends lost 0 bases and 6 bases respectively, with 8 bases between them. CDR3 DNA: TGTGCCAGCAGCTTGGCCCTTTTCGATACGCAGTATTTT. The encoded protein is CASSLALFDTQYF.

V and J are TRBV5-1 and TRBJ2-3, with D tentatively TRBD2 (5 bases). Per germline, CDR1 SGHRS and CDR2 YFSETQ. V lost 0 bases to trimming and J lost 4 bases, with 9 bases between them. The length of the CDR3 is 14 residues. In DNA form, the CDR3 reads TGCGCCAGCAGCTTGGAAGTCGGGGCAGATACGCAGTATTTT. Translating gives CASSLEVGADTQYF.

The chain uses TRBV27 and TRBJ2-7; D gene unclear. The CDR3 runs 14 residues. V shed 2 bases and J shed 3 bases, with 11 bases lying between them. The germline gives CDR1 MNHEY, CDR2 SMNVEV (reference sequence). The CDR3 DNA reads TGTGCCAGCAGTTTAAAGATAAGCGACTACGAGCAGTACTTC. Translated: CASSLKISDYEQYF.

The CDR3 region has the DNA TGCGCCAGCAGTGAAAGGACAGGGTACTGTGGCTACACCTTC. Protein sequence: CASSERTGYCGYTF. The gene calls are TRBV10-1 and TRBJ1-2; TRBD1 aligns across 8 bases. The CDR3 extends over 14 amino acids. Trimming removed 3 bases from V and 7 bases from J; junction bases left unmatched: 7. The germline V gene encodes CDR1 WNHNN and CDR2 SYGVQD (reference sequence).

The sample holds one count of this clone. This rearrangement joins TRBV21-1 to TRBJ2-7; the listed D gene, TRBD1, was not tested against the DNA. TRBV21-1 is labeled a pseudogene. This CDR3 has 13 residues. CDR3 amino acids: CASSKDSSYEQYF. In nucleotides, the CDR3 is TGTGCCAGCAGCAAGGACAGTTCCTACGAGCAGTACTTC.

The chain joins TRBV6-5 to TRBJ1-1; perhaps TRBD1 as D (6 bases). Trimming pared 5 bases from V and 12 bases from J, leaving 19 bases between. The CDR3 is 13 amino acids. CDR1 is MNHEY, CDR2 SVGAGI, per germline. The chain's CDR3 is CASSRTTGTGTFF. The CDR3 DNA reads TGTGCCAGCAGTCGAACCACAGGGACCGGGACTTTCTTT.

The rearrangement uses TRBV9 and TRBJ1-3; 9 bases line up with TRBD1. The CDR3 runs to 14 residues. The germline V gene encodes CDR1 SGDLS and CDR2 YYNGEE. Germline trimming cut 4 bases from V and 8 bases from J; bases unmatched to any gene: 7. The CDR3 here is CASSPDRGLHTIYF. The CDR3 DNA sequence: TGTGCCAGCAGCCCGGACAGGGGACTACACACCATATATTTT.

This chain connects TRBV5-5 to TRBJ2-5; 14 bases are a match to TRBD2. Germline CDR1 and CDR2: SGHKS and YYEKEE (reference sequence). The J segment lost 0 bases and the V segment lost 0 bases, leaving 1 base of the junction unmatched. The CDR3 sequence is 17 residues long. CDR3 amino acids: CASSLGLAGGYQETQYF. The CDR3 DNA is TGTGCCAGCAGCTTGGGACTAGCGGGGGGGTACCAAGAGACCCAGTACTTC.

The chain links TRBV2 to TRBJ2-7; perhaps TRBD1 as D (6 bases). The V end lost 10 bases, the J end lost 4 bases, and 17 bases lay between the germline ends. The CDR3 runs 13 residues. Germline lookup yields CDR1 SNHLY and CDR2 FYNNEI. This CDR3 is CAKTHRVEYEQYF. The CDR3 bases are TGTGCCAAAACACACAGGGTGGAGTACGAGCAGTACTTC.

This clone showed up just a few times. V is TRBV3-1 (or the pseudogene TRBV3-2) and J is TRBJ1-6; 9 bases map to TRBD1. The V gene's germline CDR1 is LGHDT and CDR2 YNNKEL (reference sequence). The ends lost 4 bases at V and 5 bases at J; junction bases unmatched: 12. This CDR3 contains 18 residues. The CDR3 DNA follows: TGTGCCAGCAGCCGACACGGGACAGGGCGCGGTAATAATTCACCCCTCCACTTT. Its protein product is CASSRHGTGRGNNSPLHF.

The chain combines TRBV5-6 with TRBJ2-2; D perhaps matches TRBD1 (5 bases). The CDR3 is made up of 13 amino acids. V was clipped by 1 base and J by 4 bases, with 5 bases between them. Germline loops: CDR1 SGHDT, CDR2 YYEEEE. CDR3 sequence: CASSLTGTGELFF. For the CDR3, the DNA is TGTGCCAGCAGCTTGACAGGCACCGGGGAGCTGTTTTTT.

The chain joins TRBV23-1 to TRBJ1-5, with 10 bases fitting TRBD1. TRBV23-1 is an open reading frame, and its role is uncertain. After removal of 2 bases from V and 5 bases from J, the junction contained 6 bases not matched to a gene. This CDR3 region has 16 residues. CDR3 sequence: CASSQVGDRGYQPQHF. The CDR3 DNA reads as TGCGCCAGCAGTCAAGTAGGGGACAGGGGATATCAGCCCCAGCATTTT.

The chain couples TRBV13 to TRBJ1-1, with a tentative D call TRBD1 (6 bases). Trimming removed 3 bases at V and 5 bases at J, with 10 bases between. Germline V gene sequence: CDR1 PRHDT, CDR2 FYEKMQ (reference sequence). The CDR3 runs 13 residues. The CDR3 is CASSFKGVTEAFF. CDR3 sequence (DNA): TGTGCCAGCAGCTTTAAGGGGGTGACTGAAGCTTTCTTT. The full variable domain, with the rest looked up from reference TRBV13 and TRBJ1-1, is AAGVIQSPRHLIKEKRETATLKCYPIPRHDTVYWYQQGPGQDPQFLISFYEKMQSDKGSIPDRFSAQQFSDYHSELNMSSLELGDSALYFCASSFKGVTEAFFGQGTRLTVV.

Notes on this clone: Different DNA sequences within this sample yield the same CDR3. The chain recombines TRBV7-9 with TRBJ2-5; tentatively, D is TRBD2 (6 bases). Trimming removed 3 bases from V and 5 bases from J, with 10 bases in between. Germline assignment: CDR1 SEHNR and CDR2 FQNEAQ (reference sequence). The CDR3 loop spans 13 amino acids. The CDR3 nucleotides read TGTGCCAGCAGCTTTCCGGGAGTTGAGACCCAGTACTTC. It codes for CASSFPGVETQYF.

The V and J genes are TRBV5-5 and TRBJ2-1; 12 nucleotides agree with TRBD1. V shed 2 bases, J shed 7 bases, and the junction held 16 bases outside the gene matches. CDR1 is SGHKS, CDR2 YYEKEE, per germline (reference sequence). The CDR3 totals 19 residues. The CDR3 protein is CASSFLRDRGQRIGNEQFF. CDR3 DNA: TGTGCCAGCAGCTTCCTCCGGGACAGGGGGCAGAGAATTGGGAATGAGCAGTTCTTC.

The V gene is TRBV7-2, the J gene TRBJ1-4; tentatively, D is TRBD1 (5 bases). Germline loops: CDR1 SGHTA, CDR2 FQGNSA. V was pared by 6 bases and J by 7 bases, with 15 bases between. The CDR3 has 14 residues. The CDR3 DNA is TGTGCCAGCAGTTCTACGGGGGGGGGTGAAAAACTGTTTTTT. This translates into CASSSTGGGEKLFF.